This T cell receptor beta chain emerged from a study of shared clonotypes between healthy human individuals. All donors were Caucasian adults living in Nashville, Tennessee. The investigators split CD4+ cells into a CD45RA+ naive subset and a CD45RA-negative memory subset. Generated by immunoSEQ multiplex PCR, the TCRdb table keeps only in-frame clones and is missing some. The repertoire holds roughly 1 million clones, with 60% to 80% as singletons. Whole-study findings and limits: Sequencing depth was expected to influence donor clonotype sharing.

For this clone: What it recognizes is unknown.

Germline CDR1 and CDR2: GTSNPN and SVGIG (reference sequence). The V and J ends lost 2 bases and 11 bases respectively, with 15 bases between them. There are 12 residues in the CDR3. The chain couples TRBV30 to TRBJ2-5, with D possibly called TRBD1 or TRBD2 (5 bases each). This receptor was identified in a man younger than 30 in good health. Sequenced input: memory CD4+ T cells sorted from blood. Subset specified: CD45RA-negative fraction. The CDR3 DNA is TGTGCCTGGAGTCCACAGGACTGGAAGCAGTACTTC. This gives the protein CAWSPQDWKQYF.